This TCR beta chain was profiled in a study of blood T cell repertoires in COVID-19. V lost 3 bases and J 5 bases, leaving 13 bases between the germline ends. CDR1 MNHNS and CDR2 SASEGT come from the germline V gene. The CDR3 is made up of 14 amino acids. This clone was detected only once. Only in-frame clones appear in the TCRdb table, and some are missing; sequencing was by immunoSEQ multiplex PCR. The sample consists of about 28,000 clones, approximately 90% of them appearing once. The sequence was collected from a human donor in a cohort sampled during active COVID-19. This rearrangement joins TRBV6-1 to TRBJ2-5; D not resolved. The sequenced material came from peripheral blood. In DNA, the CDR3 is TGTGCCAGCAGTGATCCAGGCTCCCTCGAGACCCAGTACTTC. The encoded protein is CASSDPGSLETQYF.